The next 2 T cell receptor beta chains were all read from a single sample in a study of OX40 agonist ivuxolimab in advanced cancers. The method was immunoSEQ multiplex PCR; TCRdb's version includes in-frame clones alone and lacks a portion of them. The sample shows 70,000 to 90,000 clones, about 80% of them seen only once. The sequencing here drew on CD4+ or CD8+ T cells sorted from blood, taken in a trial of the OX40 agonist ivuxolimab. The source is an adult with an advanced solid tumor such as melanoma, head and neck, liver or kidney cancer.

The V call is TRBV7-2, the J call TRBJ2-7; no clear D gene. This CDR3 region has 14 residues. Germline V gene data show CDR1 as SGHTA and CDR2 as FQGNSA. Trimming cost V 1 base and J 3 bases, with 10 bases left between them. CDR3 DNA: TGTGCCAGCAGCTTAGAAGCTGGCAACTACGAGCAGTACTTC. Encoded protein: CASSLEAGNYEQYF.

The chain uses TRBV28 and TRBJ2-2, with D uncertain. The CDR3 is made up of 13 amino acids. V lost 1 base and J lost 4, with 4 bases in between. The germline V gene encodes CDR1 MDHEN and CDR2 SYDVKM. CDR3: CASSLFATGELFF. DNA for the CDR3: TGTGCCAGCAGTTTATTTGCCACCGGGGAGCTGTTTTTT.